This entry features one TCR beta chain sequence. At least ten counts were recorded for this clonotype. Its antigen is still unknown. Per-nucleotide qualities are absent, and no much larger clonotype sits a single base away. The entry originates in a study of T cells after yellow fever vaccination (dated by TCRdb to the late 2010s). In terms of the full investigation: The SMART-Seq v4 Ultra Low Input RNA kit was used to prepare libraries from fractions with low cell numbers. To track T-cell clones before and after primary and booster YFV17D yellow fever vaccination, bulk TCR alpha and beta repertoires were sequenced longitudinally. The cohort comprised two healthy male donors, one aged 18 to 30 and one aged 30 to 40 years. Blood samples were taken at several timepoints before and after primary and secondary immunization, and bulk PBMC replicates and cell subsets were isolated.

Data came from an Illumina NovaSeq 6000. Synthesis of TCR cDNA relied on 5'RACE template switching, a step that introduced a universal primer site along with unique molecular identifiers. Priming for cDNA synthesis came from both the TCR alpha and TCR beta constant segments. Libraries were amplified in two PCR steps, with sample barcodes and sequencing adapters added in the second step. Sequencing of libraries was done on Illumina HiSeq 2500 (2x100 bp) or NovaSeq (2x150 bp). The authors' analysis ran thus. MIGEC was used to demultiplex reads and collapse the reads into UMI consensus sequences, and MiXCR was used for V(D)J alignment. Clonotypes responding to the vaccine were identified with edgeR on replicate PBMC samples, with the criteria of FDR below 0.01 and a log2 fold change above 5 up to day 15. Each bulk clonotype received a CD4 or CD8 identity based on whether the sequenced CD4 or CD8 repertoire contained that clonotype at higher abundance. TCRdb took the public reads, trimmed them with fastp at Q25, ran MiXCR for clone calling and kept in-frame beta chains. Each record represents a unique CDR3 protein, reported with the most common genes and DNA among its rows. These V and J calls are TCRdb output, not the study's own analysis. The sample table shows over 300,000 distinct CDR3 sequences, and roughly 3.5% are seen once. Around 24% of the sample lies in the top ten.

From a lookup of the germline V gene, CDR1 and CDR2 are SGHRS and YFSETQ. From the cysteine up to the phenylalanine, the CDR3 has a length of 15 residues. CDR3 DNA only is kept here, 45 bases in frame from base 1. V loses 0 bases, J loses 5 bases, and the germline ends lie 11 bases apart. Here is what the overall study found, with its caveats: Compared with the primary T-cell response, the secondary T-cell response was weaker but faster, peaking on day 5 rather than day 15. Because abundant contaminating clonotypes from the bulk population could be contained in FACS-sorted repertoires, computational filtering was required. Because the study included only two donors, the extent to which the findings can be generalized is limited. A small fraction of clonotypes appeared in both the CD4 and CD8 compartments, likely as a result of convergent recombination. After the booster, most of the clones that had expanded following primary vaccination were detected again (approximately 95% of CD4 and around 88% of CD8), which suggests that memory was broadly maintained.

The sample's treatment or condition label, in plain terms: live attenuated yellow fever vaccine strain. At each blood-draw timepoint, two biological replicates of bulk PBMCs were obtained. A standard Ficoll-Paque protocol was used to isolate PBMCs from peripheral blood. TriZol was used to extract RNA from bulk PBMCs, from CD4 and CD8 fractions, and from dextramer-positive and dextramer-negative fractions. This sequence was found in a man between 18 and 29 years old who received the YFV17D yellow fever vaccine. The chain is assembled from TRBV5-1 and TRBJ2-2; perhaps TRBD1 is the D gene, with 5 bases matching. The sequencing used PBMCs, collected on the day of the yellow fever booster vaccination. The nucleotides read TGCGCCAGCAGCTTGGCCGACAGCCTTACCGGGGAGCTGTTTTTT. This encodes CASSLADSLTGELFF.